Here is one T cell receptor beta chain with its context. Clones were read by immunoSEQ multiplex PCR, and TCRdb kept only the in-frame ones, dropping some. Of 250,000 to 300,000 clones listed, 70% to 90% are singletons. The data originate from a study of blood T cell repertoires in COVID-19. Germline V lookup: CDR1 SGHAT, CDR2 FQNNGV. The CDR3 loop spans 11 amino acids. V lost 7 bases, J lost 6 bases, and 7 bases lay in between. V gene TRBV11-2 combines with J gene TRBJ2-1, with a weak D call TRBD1 (5 bases). This sequence originates from a woman between 25 and 40 years old with COVID-19, enrolled during active disease. Material: peripheral blood. DNA for the CDR3: TGTGCCAGCATTGGGGCCAATGAGCAGTTCTTC. This translates into CASIGANEQFF.